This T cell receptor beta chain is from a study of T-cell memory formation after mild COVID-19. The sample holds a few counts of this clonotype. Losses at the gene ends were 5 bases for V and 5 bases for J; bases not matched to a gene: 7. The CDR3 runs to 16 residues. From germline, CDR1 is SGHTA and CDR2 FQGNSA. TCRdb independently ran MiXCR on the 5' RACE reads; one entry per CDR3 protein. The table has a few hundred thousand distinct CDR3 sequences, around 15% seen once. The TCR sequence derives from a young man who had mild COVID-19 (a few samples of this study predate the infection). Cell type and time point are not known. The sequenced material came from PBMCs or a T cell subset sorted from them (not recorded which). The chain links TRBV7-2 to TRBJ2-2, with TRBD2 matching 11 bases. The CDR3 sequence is CASSALAGGGTGELFF. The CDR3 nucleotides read TGTGCCAGCAGCGCCCTAGCGGGGGGAGGAACCGGGGAGCTGTTTTTT.